The subject of this entry is one T cell receptor (beta chain). The antigen remains undetermined. Germline loops: CDR1 ENHRY, CDR2 SYGVKD. The CDR3 has 14 amino acids. V was clipped by 0 bases and J by 8 bases, with 13 bases between them. Method: immunoSEQ multiplex PCR; TCRdb's copy keeps in-frame clones and lacks some. Here the sample spans around 8,000 clones, 65% to 85% being singletons. These data are taken from a study of high-grade serous ovarian cancer treatment subgroups. Study-wide results and limits: Higher neoantigen levels went with greater TCR clonal relatedness.

The tumor samples were collected prior to definitive surgery or chemotherapy. This clonotype originated in a human donor with high-grade serous ovarian cancer. The J gene is TRBJ1-1, the V gene TRBV10-3, with a weak D call TRBD1 (6 bases). The specimen sequenced was tumor tissue. The CDR3 sequence is CAISESGGGPEAFF. CDR3 bases: TGTGCCATCAGTGAGTCGGGAGGGGGGCCCGAAGCTTTCTTT.